This TCR beta chain was documented in a study of T cells after yellow fever vaccination. TCRdb ran MiXCR on the 5' RACE reads and lists one entry per CDR3 protein. The sample has about 320,000 distinct CDR3 sequences; approximately 7% are singletons. This clonotype was counted many times. The junction shows a germline mismatch at one end, possibly a read error. Germline V lookup: CDR1 SGHTA, CDR2 FQGNSA. This CDR3 is 13 amino acids long. This TCR was sampled from a man younger than 30 who received the YFV17D yellow fever vaccine. The sequenced sample was PBMCs, obtained more than 40 days after the first yellow fever vaccination. The genes are TRBV7-2 and TRBJ2-3; D remains unclear. The chain's CDR3 is CASSSDPTDTQYF. Here the CDR3 DNA reads TGCGCCAGCAGCTCCGATCCCACAGATACGCAGTATTTT.